A selection of T cell receptor beta chains follows, all from one sample in a study of TIL therapy for anti-PD-1-resistant metastatic lung cancer. The table came from immunoSEQ multiplex PCR; TCRdb's copy has only in-frame clones and leaves some out. The sample records 8,500 to 9,500 clones, more than 70% being singletons. The sequenced sample was tumor tissue, obtained at baseline. These receptors were taken from a person aged 25 to 85 with non-small cell lung cancer. The CDR3 runs from the conserved cysteine through the conserved F or W. D genes are given only for firm matches. A row's size may be missing; if present it is once, few, many or a size class.

v_gene: TRBV30
abundance: -
j_gene: TRBJ2-6
d_gene: -
CDR3nt: TGTGCCTGGAGCCGCTCCTCCTCTGGGGCCAACGTCCTGACTTTC
CDR3aa: CAWSRSSSGANVLTF

v_gene: TRBV7-2
abundance: -
j_gene: TRBJ2-1
d_gene: -
CDR3nt: TGTGCCAGCAGCGACTATGACGGCGAGCAGTTCTTC
CDR3aa: CASSDYDGEQFF

v_gene: TRBV28
abundance: -
j_gene: TRBJ2-3
d_gene: TRBD2
CDR3nt: TGTGCCAGCAGTTGGGAGGGTCCAGATACGCAGTATTTT
CDR3aa: CASSWEGPDTQYF

v_gene: TRBV30
abundance: -
j_gene: TRBJ1-2
d_gene: TRBD1
CDR3nt: TGTGCCTGGAGTACGGGACAGGGGGCGAGGTATGGCTACACCTTC
CDR3aa: CAWSTGQGARYGYTF

v_gene: TRBV9
abundance: -
j_gene: TRBJ2-2
d_gene: TRBD2
CDR3nt: TGTGCCAGCAGCTTCGGACTAGCGGGACCCTCGACCGGGGAGCTGTTTTTT
CDR3aa: CASSFGLAGPSTGELFF

v_gene: TRBV7-2
abundance: -
j_gene: TRBJ1-3
d_gene: -
CDR3nt: TGTGCCAGCAGCCCCCAGGGCGCGGCCTCTGGAAACACCATATATTTT
CDR3aa: CASSPQGAASGNTIYF

v_gene: TRBV18
abundance: -
j_gene: TRBJ1-1
d_gene: TRBD1
CDR3nt: TGTGCCAGCTCACCACCCGCAGGGGGGAACACTGAAGCTTTCTTT
CDR3aa: CASSPPAGGNTEAFF

v_gene: TRBV5-6
abundance: -
j_gene: TRBJ2-7
d_gene: -
CDR3nt: TGTGCCAGCAGCCCCTTTAATCTTTACGAGCAGTACTTC
CDR3aa: CASSPFNLYEQYF

v_gene: TRBV4-1
abundance: -
j_gene: TRBJ2-7
d_gene: -
CDR3nt: TGCGCCAGCAGCCATGATGCTTCGGGGGCTTACTCCTACGAGCAGTACTTC
CDR3aa: CASSHDASGAYSYEQYF

v_gene: TRBV18
abundance: once
j_gene: TRBJ2-2
d_gene: -
CDR3nt: TGTGCCAGCGCACCTCCCGGAACTGCGAACACCGGGGAGCTGTTTTTT
CDR3aa: CASAPPGTANTGELFF

v_gene: TRBV6-1
abundance: -
j_gene: TRBJ1-6
d_gene: -
CDR3nt: TGTGCCATCGGGCCCAGGGGTAATTCACCCCTCCACTTT
CDR3aa: CAIGPRGNSPLHF